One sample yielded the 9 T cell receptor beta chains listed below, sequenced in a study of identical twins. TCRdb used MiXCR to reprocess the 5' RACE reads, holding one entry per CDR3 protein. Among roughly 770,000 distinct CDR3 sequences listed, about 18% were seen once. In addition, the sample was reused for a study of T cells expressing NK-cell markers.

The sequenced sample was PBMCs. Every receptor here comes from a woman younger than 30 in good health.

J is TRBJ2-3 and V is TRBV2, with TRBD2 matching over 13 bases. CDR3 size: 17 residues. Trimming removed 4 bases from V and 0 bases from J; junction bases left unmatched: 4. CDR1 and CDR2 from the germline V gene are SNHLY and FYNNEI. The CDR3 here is CASSGTSGGTSTDTQYF. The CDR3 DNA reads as TGTGCCAGCAGTGGGACTAGCGGGGGCACTAGCACAGATACGCAGTATTTT.

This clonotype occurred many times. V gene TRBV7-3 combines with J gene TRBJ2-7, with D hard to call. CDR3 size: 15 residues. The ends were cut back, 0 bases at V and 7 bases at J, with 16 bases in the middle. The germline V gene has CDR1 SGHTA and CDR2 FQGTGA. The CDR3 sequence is CASSLTSGMVHEQYF. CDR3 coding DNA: TGTGCCAGCAGCTTAACGTCCGGAATGGTTCATGAGCAGTACTTC.

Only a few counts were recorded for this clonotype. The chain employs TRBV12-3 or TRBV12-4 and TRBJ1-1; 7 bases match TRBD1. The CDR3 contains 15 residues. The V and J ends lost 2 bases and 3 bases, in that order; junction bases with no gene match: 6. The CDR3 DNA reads TGTGCCAGCAGTTTAACAGGGGCGCCGGACACTGAAGCTTTCTTT. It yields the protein CASSLTGAPDTEAFF.

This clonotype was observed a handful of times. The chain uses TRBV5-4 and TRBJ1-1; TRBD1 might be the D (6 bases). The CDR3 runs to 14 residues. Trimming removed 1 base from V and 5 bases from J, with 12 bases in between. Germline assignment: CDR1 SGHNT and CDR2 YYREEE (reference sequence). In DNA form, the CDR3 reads TGTGCCAGCAGCTTGATTACAGGGTCGACTGAAGCTTTCTTT. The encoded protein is CASSLITGSTEAFF.

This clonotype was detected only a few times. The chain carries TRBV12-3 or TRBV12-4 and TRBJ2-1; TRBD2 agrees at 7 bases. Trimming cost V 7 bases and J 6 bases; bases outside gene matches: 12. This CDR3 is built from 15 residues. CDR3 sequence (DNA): TGTGCCAGCACCCCTATTGGGGGGGGATTCAATGAGCAGTTCTTC. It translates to CASTPIGGGFNEQFF.

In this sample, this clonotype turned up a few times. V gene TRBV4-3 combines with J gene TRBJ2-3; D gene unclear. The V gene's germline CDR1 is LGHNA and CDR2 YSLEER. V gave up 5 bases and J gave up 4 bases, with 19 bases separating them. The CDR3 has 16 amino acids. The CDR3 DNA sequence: TGCGCCAGCAGCGGGGTTGGTAGGGAAGGATCAGATACGCAGTATTTT. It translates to CASSGVGREGSDTQYF.

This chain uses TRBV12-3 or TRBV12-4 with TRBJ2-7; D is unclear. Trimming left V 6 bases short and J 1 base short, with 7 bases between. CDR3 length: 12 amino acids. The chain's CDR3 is CASRDGSYEQYF. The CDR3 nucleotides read TGTGCCAGCAGGGACGGATCCTACGAGCAGTACTTC.

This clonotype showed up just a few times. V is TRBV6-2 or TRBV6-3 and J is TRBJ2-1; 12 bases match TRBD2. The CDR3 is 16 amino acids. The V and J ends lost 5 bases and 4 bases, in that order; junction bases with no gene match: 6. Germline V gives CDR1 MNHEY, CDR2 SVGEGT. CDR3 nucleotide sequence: TGTGCCAGCAGTCTAAACGGACTAGCGGGATACAATGAGCAGTTCTTC. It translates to CASSLNGLAGYNEQFF.

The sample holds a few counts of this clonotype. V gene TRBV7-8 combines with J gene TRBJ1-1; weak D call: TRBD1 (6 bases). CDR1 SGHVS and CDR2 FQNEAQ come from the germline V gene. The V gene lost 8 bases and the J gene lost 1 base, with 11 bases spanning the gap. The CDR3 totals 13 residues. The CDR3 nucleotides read TGTGCCAGCGGACAGCGAGAGAACACTGAAGCTTTCTTT. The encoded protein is CASGQRENTEAFF.